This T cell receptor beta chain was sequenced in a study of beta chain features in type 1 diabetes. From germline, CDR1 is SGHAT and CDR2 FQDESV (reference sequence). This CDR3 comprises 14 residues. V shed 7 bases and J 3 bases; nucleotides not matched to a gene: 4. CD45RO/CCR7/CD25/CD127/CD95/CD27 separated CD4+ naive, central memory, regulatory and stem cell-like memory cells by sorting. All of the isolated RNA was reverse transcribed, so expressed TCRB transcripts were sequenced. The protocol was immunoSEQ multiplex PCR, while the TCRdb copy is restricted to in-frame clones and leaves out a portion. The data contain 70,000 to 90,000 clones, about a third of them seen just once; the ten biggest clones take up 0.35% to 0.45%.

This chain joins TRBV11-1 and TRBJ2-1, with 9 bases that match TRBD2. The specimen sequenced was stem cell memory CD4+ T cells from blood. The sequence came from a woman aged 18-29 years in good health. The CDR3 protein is CASNPSGVYNEQFF. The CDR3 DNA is TGTGCCAGCAATCCTAGCGGGGTCTACAATGAGCAGTTCTTC.